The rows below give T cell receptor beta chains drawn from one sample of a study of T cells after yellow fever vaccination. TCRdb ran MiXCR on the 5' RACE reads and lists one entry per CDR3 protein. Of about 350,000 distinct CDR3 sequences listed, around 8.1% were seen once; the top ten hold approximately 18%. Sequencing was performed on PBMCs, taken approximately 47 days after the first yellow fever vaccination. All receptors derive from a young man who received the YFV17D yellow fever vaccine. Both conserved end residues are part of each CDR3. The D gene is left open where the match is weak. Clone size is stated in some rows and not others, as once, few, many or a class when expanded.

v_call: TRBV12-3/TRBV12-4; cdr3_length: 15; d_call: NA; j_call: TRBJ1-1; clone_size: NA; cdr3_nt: TGTGCCAGCAGCTCCCGGGGCACGGGGAACACTGAAGCTTTCTTT; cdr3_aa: CASSSRGTGNTEAFF
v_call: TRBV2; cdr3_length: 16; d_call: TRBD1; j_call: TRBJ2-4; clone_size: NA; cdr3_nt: TGTGCCAGCAGTGACCGGGACAGGGGTACCAAAAACATTCAGTACTTC; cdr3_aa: CASSDRDRGTKNIQYF
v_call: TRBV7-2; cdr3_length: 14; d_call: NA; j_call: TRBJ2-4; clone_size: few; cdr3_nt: TGTGCCAGCCAGCCGGCCTGGGGCAAAAACATTCAGTACTTC; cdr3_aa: CASQPAWGKNIQYF
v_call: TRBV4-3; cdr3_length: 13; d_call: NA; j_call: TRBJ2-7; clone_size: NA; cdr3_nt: TGCGCCAGCAGCCAAGGGCAGAACTGCGAGCAGTACTTC; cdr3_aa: CASSQGQNCEQYF
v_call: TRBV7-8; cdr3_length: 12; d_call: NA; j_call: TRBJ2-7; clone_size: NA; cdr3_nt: TGTGCCAGCAGCTTAGAAGCGTCTGAGCAGTACTTC; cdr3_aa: CASSLEASEQYF
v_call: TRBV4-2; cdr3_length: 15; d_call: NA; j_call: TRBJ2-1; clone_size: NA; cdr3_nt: TGTGCCAGCAGCCAACCCGAAAGCTCCTACAATGAGCAGTTCTTC; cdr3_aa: CASSQPESSYNEQFF
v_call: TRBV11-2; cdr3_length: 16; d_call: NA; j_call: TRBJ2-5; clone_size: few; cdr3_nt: TGTGCCAGCAGCTTAACTCGGGCCCTTCGGCAAGAGACCCAGTACTTC; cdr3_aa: CASSLTRALRQETQYF
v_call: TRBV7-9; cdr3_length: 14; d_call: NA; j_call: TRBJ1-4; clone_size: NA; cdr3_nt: TGTGCCAGCAGCTTCACCGTCGGACAGACGAAACTGTTTTTT; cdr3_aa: CASSFTVGQTKLFF
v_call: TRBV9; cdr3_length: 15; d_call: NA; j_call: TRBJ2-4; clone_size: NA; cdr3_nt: TGTGCCAGCAGCGTAGGGGTGGGGTGGGCAAACATTCAGTACTTC; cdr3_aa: CASSVGVGWANIQYF
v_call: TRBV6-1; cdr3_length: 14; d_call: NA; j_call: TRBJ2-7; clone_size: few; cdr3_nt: TGTGCCAGCAGTCTGACTAGACTATCAGGGGAGCAGTACTTC; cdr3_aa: CASSLTRLSGEQYF
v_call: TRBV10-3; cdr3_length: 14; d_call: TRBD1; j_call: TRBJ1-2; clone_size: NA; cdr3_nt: TGTGCCATCAGTATCAGGGGGTCTGACTATGGCTACACCTTC; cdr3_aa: CAISIRGSDYGYTF
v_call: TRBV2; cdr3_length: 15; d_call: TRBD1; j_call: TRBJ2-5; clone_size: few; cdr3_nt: TGTGCCAGCAGTGAGATGGACAGGACGGGAGAGACCCAGTACTTC; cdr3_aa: CASSEMDRTGETQYF
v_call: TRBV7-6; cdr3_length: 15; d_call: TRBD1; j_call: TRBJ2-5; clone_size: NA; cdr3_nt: TGTGCCAGCAGCTTAGCGACAGGGTCACAAGAGACCCAGTACTTC; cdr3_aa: CASSLATGSQETQYF
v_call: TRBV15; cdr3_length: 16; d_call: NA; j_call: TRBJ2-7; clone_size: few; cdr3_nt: TGTGCCACCAGCAGAGATCGAGGGATGAGCTCCTACGAGCAGTACTTC; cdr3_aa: CATSRDRGMSSYEQYF
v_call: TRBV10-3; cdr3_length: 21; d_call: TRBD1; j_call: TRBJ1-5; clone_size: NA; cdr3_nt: TGTGCCATCAGTGAGTCGAGTTTTCGGGACAGGGGCACCTATAGCAATCAGCCCCAGCATTTT; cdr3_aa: CAISESSFRDRGTYSNQPQHF
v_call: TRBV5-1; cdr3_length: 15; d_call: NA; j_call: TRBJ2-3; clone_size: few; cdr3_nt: TGCGCCAGCAGCTCAGGCGCCCTCACAACAGATACGCAGTATTTT; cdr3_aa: CASSSGALTTDTQYF
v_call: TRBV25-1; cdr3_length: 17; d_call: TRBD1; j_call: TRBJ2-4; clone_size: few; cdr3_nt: TGTGCCAGCAGTGATGGGGGTACAGGGGGGCACAAAAACATTCAGTACTTC; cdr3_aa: CASSDGGTGGHKNIQYF
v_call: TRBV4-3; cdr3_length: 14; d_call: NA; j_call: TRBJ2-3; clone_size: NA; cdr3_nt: TGCGCCAGCAGCCTAAAGCTTGTTCCAGATACGCAGTATTTT; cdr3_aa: CASSLKLVPDTQYF
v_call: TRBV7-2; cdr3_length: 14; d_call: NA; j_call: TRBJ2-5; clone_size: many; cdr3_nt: TGTGCCAGCAGCGAGGGACCCCCCGGGGAGACCCAGTACTTC; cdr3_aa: CASSEGPPGETQYF
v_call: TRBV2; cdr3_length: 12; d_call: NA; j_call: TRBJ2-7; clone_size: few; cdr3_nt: TGTGCCAGCAGTGATCCCCTCCGGGAGCAGTACTTC; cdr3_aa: CASSDPLREQYF
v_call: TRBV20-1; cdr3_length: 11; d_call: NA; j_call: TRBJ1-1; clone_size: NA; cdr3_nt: TGCAGTGCTACTGGGCAGACTGAAGCTTTCTTT; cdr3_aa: CSATGQTEAFF
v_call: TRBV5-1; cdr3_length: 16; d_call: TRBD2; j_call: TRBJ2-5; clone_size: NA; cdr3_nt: TGCGCCAGCAGCTTGGGACTAGCGGGGACCCAAGAGACCCAGTACTTC; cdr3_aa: CASSLGLAGTQETQYF
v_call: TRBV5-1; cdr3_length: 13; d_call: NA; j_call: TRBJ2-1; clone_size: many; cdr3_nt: TGCGCCAGCTCCTCGGGACGAAACAATGAGCAGTTCTTC; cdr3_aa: CASSSGRNNEQFF
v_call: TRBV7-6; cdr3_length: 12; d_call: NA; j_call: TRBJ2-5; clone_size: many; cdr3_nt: TGTGCCAGCAGCTTAGAGCTGGAGACCCAGTACTTC; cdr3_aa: CASSLELETQYF
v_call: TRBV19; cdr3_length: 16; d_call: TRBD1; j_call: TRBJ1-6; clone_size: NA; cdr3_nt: TGTGCCAGTAGTATACGCGGGACAGGCAATAATTCACCCCTCCACTTT; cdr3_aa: CASSIRGTGNNSPLHF
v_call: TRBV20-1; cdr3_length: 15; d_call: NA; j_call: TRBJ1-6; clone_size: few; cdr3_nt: TGCAGTGCTAGAGATCCCCCCAGCTATAATTCACCCCTCCACTTT; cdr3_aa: CSARDPPSYNSPLHF
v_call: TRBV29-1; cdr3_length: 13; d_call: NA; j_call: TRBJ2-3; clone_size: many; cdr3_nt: TGCATCGCCCAACCCCGACGGGTAGATACGCAGTATTTT; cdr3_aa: CIAQPRRVDTQYF
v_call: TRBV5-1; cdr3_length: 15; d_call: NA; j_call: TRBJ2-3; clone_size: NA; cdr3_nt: TGCGCCAGCAGCCTGGGGTCGAGTCTCGCAGATACGCAGTATTTT; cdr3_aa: CASSLGSSLADTQYF
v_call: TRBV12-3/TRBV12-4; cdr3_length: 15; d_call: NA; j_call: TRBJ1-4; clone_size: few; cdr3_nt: TGTGCCAGCGCCCTACGGGGGATGACTAATGAAAAACTGTTTTTT; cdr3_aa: CASALRGMTNEKLFF
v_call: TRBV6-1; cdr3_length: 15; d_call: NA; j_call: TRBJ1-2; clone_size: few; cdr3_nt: TGTGCCAGCATGAAGGGGGGGCAGCTTAACTATGGCTACACCTTC; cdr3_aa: CASMKGGQLNYGYTF
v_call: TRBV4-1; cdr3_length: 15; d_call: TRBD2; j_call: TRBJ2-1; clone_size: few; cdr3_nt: TGCGCCAGCAGACACGAGATGGGACTAGCCAATGAGCAGTTCTTC; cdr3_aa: CASRHEMGLANEQFF
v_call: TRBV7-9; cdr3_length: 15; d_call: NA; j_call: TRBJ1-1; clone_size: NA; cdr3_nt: TGTGCCAGCAGCTCCCCGGGACCCAGGAACACTGAAGCTTTCTTT; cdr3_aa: CASSSPGPRNTEAFF
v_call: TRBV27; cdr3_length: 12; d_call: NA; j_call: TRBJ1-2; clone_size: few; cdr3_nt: TGTGCCAGCAGTCCCGACGAGGTTGGCTACACCTTC; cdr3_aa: CASSPDEVGYTF
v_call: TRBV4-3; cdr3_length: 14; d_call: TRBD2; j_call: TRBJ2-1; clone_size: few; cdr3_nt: TGCGCCAGCAGCCAAGATGGACTAGGCGGCGAGCAGTTCTTC; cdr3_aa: CASSQDGLGGEQFF
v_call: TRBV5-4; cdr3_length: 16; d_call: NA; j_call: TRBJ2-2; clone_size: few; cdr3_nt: TGTGCCAGCAGCAGAAAAGCAGGAATTAACACCGGGGAGCTGTTTTTT; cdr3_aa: CASSRKAGINTGELFF
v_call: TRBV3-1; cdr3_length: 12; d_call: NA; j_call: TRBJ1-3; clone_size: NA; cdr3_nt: TGTGCCAGCAGCCAAGAAAGGAACACCATATATTTT; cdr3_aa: CASSQERNTIYF